This T cell receptor beta chain was sequenced during a study of OX40 agonist ivuxolimab in advanced cancers. The protocol was immunoSEQ multiplex PCR, while the TCRdb copy is restricted to in-frame clones and leaves out a portion. The data show about 61,000 clones, with 75% to 90% seen just once and 15% to 20% held by the top ten. CDR1 is SEHNR, CDR2 FQNEAQ, per germline (reference sequence). V gave up 5 bases and J gave up 6 bases, with 11 bases separating them. This CDR3 spans 13 amino acids. This sequence was found in an adult with an advanced solid tumor such as melanoma, head and neck, liver or kidney cancer. This chain uses TRBV7-9 with TRBJ2-1; D possibly corresponds to TRBD2 (6 bases). This sample comprised CD4+ or CD8+ T cells sorted from blood, obtained in a trial of the OX40 agonist ivuxolimab. The CDR3 sequence: CASSVGLPNEQFF. CDR3 sequence (DNA): TGTGCCAGCAGCGTAGGACTACCCAATGAGCAGTTCTTC.